Following are 15 T cell receptor beta chains from one sample sequenced in a study of T-cell memory formation after mild COVID-19. TCRdb reprocessed the 5' RACE reads via MiXCR and lists one record per CDR3 protein. The sample includes 110,000 or so distinct CDR3 sequences, 22% seen only once; the top ten take roughly 40%. Specimen: PBMCs or a T cell subset sorted from them (not recorded which). These receptors originate from a man aged 18 to 30 who had mild COVID-19 (a few samples of this study predate the infection). Cell type and time point are not known.

This clonotype was seen a few times. The chain recombines TRBV6-1 with TRBJ1-4; possible D gene TRBD1, 5 bases. Deletions cut 2 bases from V and 3 bases from J, with 13 bases between. The CDR3 runs 16 residues. The germline gives CDR1 MNHNS, CDR2 SASEGT. The CDR3 loop reads CASSEWGTASNEKLFF. In DNA, the CDR3 is TGTGCCAGCAGTGAATGGGGGACCGCCTCTAATGAAAAACTGTTTTTT.

This clonotype has just a few counts. J is TRBJ2-7 and V is TRBV12-3 or TRBV12-4; 7 bases fit TRBD2. Germline trimming cut 6 bases from V and 2 bases from J; bases unmatched to any gene: 10. This CDR3 spans 15 amino acids. CDR3 DNA: TGTGCCAGCAGCCCATCGTCGGGGGGTGCCTACGAGCAGTACTTC. It codes for CASSPSSGGAYEQYF.

This clonotype has more than one count but fewer than ten. Here the CDR3 reads CAWSEGLVAEAFF. In DNA form, the CDR3 reads TGTGCCTGGAGTGAAGGGCTCGTCGCTGAAGCTTTCTTT. J is TRBJ1-1 and V is TRBV30, with unresolved D. Germline CDR1 and CDR2: GTSNPN and SVGIG (reference sequence). Trimming took off 1 base at V and 6 bases at J, with 12 bases between the two ends. The CDR3 runs to 13 residues.

This clonotype was recorded a few times. The CDR3 DNA is TGTGCCAGCAGCTTAGTCCCCTCCTACAATGAGCAGTTCTTC. As protein: CASSLVPSYNEQFF. The rearrangement links TRBV7-9 to TRBJ2-1; no reliable D call. The V end was cut by 1 base, the J end by 0 bases, with 4 bases between. Germline CDR1 reads SEHNR; CDR2 reads FQNEAQ (reference sequence). This CDR3 comprises 14 residues. The full variable domain, rest sourced from reference TRBV7-9 and TRBJ2-1, is DTGVSQNPRHKITKRGQNVTFRCDPISEHNRLYWYRQTLGQGPEFLTYFQNEAQLEKSRLLSDRFSAERPKGSFSTLEIQRTEQGDSAMYLCASSLVPSYNEQFFGPGTRLTVL.

V and J are TRBV12-3 or TRBV12-4 and TRBJ1-5, with TRBD1 as a possible D gene (5 bases). The ends were cut back, 7 bases at V and 0 bases at J, with 7 bases in the middle. This CDR3 spans 13 amino acids. The CDR3 loop reads CASTDSSNQPQHF. The CDR3 DNA reads as TGTGCCAGCACAGACAGTAGCAATCAGCCCCAGCATTTT.

The rearrangement joins TRBV9 to TRBJ2-3; TRBD2 is a possible D gene (6 bases). CDR1 and CDR2 (germline): SGDLS, YYNGEE. CDR3 size: 15 residues. Trimming removed 2 bases from V and 4 bases from J, with 14 bases in between. CDR3 amino acids: CASSVSWGVADTQYF. CDR3 bases: TGTGCCAGCAGCGTTAGCTGGGGGGTGGCAGATACGCAGTATTTT.

This clonotype turned up a few times. V and J are TRBV9 and TRBJ2-2; weak D call: TRBD1 (5 bases). This CDR3 comprises 18 residues. Trimming removed 2 bases from V and 5 bases from J, with 22 bases in between. Germline lookup yields CDR1 SGDLS and CDR2 YYNGEE. CDR3 loop: CASSVPPGATYSTGELFF. DNA for the CDR3: TGTGCCAGCAGCGTTCCCCCTGGGGCCACTTACTCAACCGGGGAGCTGTTTTTT.

The rearrangement uses TRBV20-1 and TRBJ2-1; 9 nucleotides align to TRBD2. Germline V gene sequence: CDR1 DFQATT, CDR2 SNEGSKA (reference sequence). The CDR3 contains 16 residues. V lost 0 bases to trimming and J lost 6 bases; unmatched junction nucleotides: 9. CDR3 amino acids: CSARDLLAGRLNEQFF. The CDR3 DNA follows: TGCAGTGCTAGAGATCTGCTAGCGGGGAGGCTCAATGAGCAGTTCTTC.

In its sample, this clonotype was seen a few times. This chain links TRBV6-5 with TRBJ2-3; 7 nucleotides agree with TRBD2. The trim removed 5 bases at V and 0 bases at J, leaving 2 bases unmatched. CDR1 is MNHEY and CDR2 is SVGAGI in the germline V gene. The CDR3 totals 14 residues. CDR3 nucleotides: TGTGCCAGCAGTAAGCGGGGTAGCACAGATACGCAGTATTTT. Protein: CASSKRGSTDTQYF.

In its sample, this clonotype was seen a few times. V gene TRBV7-9 combines with J gene TRBJ2-4; maybe TRBD1 (6 bases). The germline CDR1 and CDR2 sequences are SEHNR and FQNEAQ (reference sequence). Trimming left V 4 bases short and J 8 bases short, with 21 bases between. CDR3 length: 16 residues. This chain's CDR3 is CASSSHRALGTHIQYF. In nucleotides, the CDR3 is TGTGCCAGCAGCTCCCACAGGGCCCTCGGGACCCACATTCAGTACTTC. Together with reference TRBV7-9 and TRBJ2-4, the CDR3 gives the full variable domain: DTGVSQNPRHKITKRGQNVTFRCDPISEHNRLYWYRQTLGQGPEFLTYFQNEAQLEKSRLLSDRFSAERPKGSFSTLEIQRTEQGDSAMYLCASSSHRALGTHIQYFGAGTRLSVL.

The sample holds a few counts of this clonotype. V and J are TRBV18 and TRBJ2-3; D is tentatively TRBD1 or TRBD2 (5 bases each). Trimming took 3 bases from V and 5 from J, leaving 12 bases between them. The CDR3 is 14 amino acids. From germline, CDR1 is KGHSH and CDR2 LQKENI. The CDR3 region has the DNA TGTGCCAGCTCACCCTGGGACGGGAAAGATACGCAGTATTTT. Amino acids: CASSPWDGKDTQYF.

This clonotype was counted only a few times. The V and J genes are TRBV18 and TRBJ2-3; TRBD2 aligns across 8 bases. V trimming: 7 bases; J trimming: 2 bases; junction bases outside the gene matches: 11. CDR3 length: 16 residues. The germline V gene has CDR1 KGHSH and CDR2 LQKENI. Written as DNA, the CDR3 is TGTGCCAGCTTGCCGACTAGCGCCACCACCACAGATACGCAGTATTTT. Its translation is CASLPTSATTTDTQYF.

V usage is TRBV11-2 and J usage is TRBJ2-1; 8 positions agree with TRBD2. V shed 2 bases, J shed 10 bases, and the junction held 7 bases outside the gene matches. The CDR3 runs 14 residues. CDR1 is SGHAT and CDR2 is FQNNGV in the germline V gene. This chain's CDR3 is CASSLPRRGGEQFF. In DNA form, the CDR3 reads TGTGCCAGCAGCTTACCCCGACGGGGGGGCGAGCAGTTCTTC.

This clonotype has just a few counts. The chain links TRBV7-6 to TRBJ2-1, with D hard to call. The CDR3 consists of 17 residues. Trimming cost V 0 bases and J 8 bases, with 20 bases left between them. Germline V CDR1 and CDR2: SGHVS, FNYEAQ. The CDR3 region is CASSLAGPAGRGDEQFF. The CDR3 DNA reads as TGTGCCAGCAGCTTAGCAGGGCCCGCAGGTCGAGGCGATGAGCAGTTCTTC.

The rearrangement uses TRBV6-2 or TRBV6-3 and TRBJ2-1, with TRBD2 identical over 11 bases. Per the germline V gene, CDR1 is MNHEY and CDR2 is SVGEGT. The CDR3 is 16 residues long. Trimming removed 6 bases from V and 1 base from J; junction bases left unmatched: 5. CDR3 sequence reads: CASSRGLAGSYNEQFF. DNA for the CDR3: TGTGCCAGCAGCCGTGGACTAGCGGGTTCCTACAATGAGCAGTTCTTC.